This T cell receptor beta chain stems from a study of early T cells in non-severe SARS-CoV-2 infection. The CDR3 is made up of 13 amino acids. Trimming shortened V by 1 base and J by 6 bases, and 9 bases separated the two germline ends. Germline CDR1 reads LGHDT; CDR2 reads YNNKEL (reference sequence). Unique molecular identifiers were affixed to single, distinct cDNA molecules. TCRdb recomputed calls from the 5' RACE reads with MiXCR, one row per CDR3 protein. The data hold roughly 120,000 distinct CDR3 sequences, with around 14% observed a single time. The genes are TRBV3-1 and TRBJ1-1; no firm D call. What was sequenced was whole blood. This sequence originates from an adult who was a healthcare worker with PCR-confirmed SARS-CoV-2 infection or an uninfected control (not recorded which). The CDR3 protein is CASSQGPSAEAFF. CDR3 nucleotides: TGTGCCAGCAGCCAAGGACCGTCCGCTGAAGCTTTCTTT.